The entry below gives a single TCR beta chain sequence along with its context. Its specificity is unknown. Version v3.0 of the immunoSEQ assay ran at survey level. The method was immunoSEQ multiplex PCR; TCRdb's version includes in-frame clones alone and lacks a portion of them. The sample lists 13,000 to 15,000 clones, around 80% seen once, with roughly 25% in the top ten. Germline values: CDR1 LNHDA, CDR2 SQIVND (reference sequence). The CDR3 sequence is 12 residues long. The ends were cut back, 5 bases at V and 4 bases at J, with 6 bases in the middle. This record belongs to a study of long-term antiretroviral therapy in people with HIV. Each specimen consisted of about 0.95-11 million cryopreserved PBMC prior to extraction of DNA. Study observations and caveats: Older ART regimens may have been in use when blood was drawn between the mid-2000s and the late 2010s. Whichever time point was examined, clones expanded before ART dominated the repertoire. HIV repertoires spanned narrower CDR3 length ranges than controls.

The chain recombines TRBV19 with TRBJ1-5; no clear D. The clonotype was recovered from a man aged 40-49 years with HIV. The material sequenced was unsorted PBMCs, taken 3.1 years after starting antiretroviral therapy. The CDR3 DNA is TGTGCCAGTAGTTTCCCGAATCAGCCCCAGCATTTT. It yields the protein CASSFPNQPQHF.